This TCR beta chain was retrieved from a study of blood T cell repertoires in COVID-19. Study-wide background: T cells, B-cell-depleted T cells, or PBMCs provided the cDNA or gDNA that served as material.

Germline-derived CDR1 and CDR2 are GTSNPN and SVGIG (reference sequence). The CDR3 runs 17 residues. V was pared by 2 bases and J by 5 bases, with 9 bases of the junction left unmatched. All enrollees were roughly 18 to 90 years old and from roughly 26 US areas. In assigning cohorts, the study relied on participant-reported clinical history. Method: immunoSEQ multiplex PCR; TCRdb's copy keeps in-frame clones and lacks some. Altogether 200,000 or so clones are present, about 87% being singletons, with the ten largest covering 2% to 2.5%. The rearrangement links TRBV30 to TRBJ2-1, with TRBD2 matching over 13 bases. This clonotype originated in a woman aged 40 to 50 with acute COVID-19. Material: PBMCs or T cells enriched from blood (not recorded which). CDR3 amino acids: CAWSPSRTSGGNNEQFF. The CDR3 DNA sequence: TGTGCCTGGAGTCCATCCCGGACTAGCGGGGGTAACAATGAGCAGTTCTTC.